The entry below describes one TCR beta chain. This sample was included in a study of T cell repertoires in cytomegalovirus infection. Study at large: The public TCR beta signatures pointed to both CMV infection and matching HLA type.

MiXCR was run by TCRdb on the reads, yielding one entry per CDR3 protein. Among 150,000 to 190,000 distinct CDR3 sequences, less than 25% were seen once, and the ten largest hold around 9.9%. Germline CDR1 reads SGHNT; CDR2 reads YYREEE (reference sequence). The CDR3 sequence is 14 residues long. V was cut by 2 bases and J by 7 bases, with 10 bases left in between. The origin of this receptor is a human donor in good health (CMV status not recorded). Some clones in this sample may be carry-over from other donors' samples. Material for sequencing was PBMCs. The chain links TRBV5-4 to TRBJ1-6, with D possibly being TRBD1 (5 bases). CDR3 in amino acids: CASSFQGGNSPLHF. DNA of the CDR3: TGTGCCAGCAGCTTTCAGGGTGGGAATTCACCCCTCCACTTT.